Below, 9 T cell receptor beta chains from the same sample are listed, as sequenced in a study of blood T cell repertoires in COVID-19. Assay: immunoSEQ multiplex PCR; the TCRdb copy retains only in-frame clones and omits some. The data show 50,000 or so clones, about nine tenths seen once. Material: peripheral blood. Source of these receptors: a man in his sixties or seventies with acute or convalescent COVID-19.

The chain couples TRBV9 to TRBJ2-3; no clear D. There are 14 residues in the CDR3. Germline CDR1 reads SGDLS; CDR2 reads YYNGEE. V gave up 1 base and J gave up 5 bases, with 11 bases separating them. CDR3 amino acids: CASSVSRSGDTQYF. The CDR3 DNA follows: TGTGCCAGCAGCGTATCCAGATCAGGAGATACGCAGTATTTT.

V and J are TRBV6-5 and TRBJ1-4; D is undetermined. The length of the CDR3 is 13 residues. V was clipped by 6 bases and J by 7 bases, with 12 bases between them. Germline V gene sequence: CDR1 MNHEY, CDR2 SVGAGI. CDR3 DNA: TGTGCCAGCAGCCTAACGGGAGCTGAAAAACTGTTTTTT. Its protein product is CASSLTGAEKLFF.

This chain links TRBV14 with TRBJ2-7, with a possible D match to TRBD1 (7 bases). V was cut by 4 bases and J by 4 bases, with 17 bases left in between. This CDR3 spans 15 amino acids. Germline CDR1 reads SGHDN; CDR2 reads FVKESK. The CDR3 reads CASSRGGGGLYEQYF. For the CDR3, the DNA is TGTGCCAGCAGCCGAGGAGGGGGCGGCCTTTACGAGCAGTACTTC. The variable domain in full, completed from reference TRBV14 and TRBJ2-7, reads EAGVTQFPSHSVIEKGQTVTLRCDPISGHDNLYWYRRVMGKEIKFLLHFVKESKQDESGMPNNRFLAERTGGTYSTLKVQPAELEDSGVYFCASSRGGGGLYEQYFGPGTRLTVT.

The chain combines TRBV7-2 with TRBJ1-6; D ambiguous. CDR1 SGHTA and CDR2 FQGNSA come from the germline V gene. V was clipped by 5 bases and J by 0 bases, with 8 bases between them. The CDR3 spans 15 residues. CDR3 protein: CASSRVFSYNSPLHF. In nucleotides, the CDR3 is TGTGCCAGCAGCCGGGTATTCTCCTATAATTCACCCCTCCACTTT.

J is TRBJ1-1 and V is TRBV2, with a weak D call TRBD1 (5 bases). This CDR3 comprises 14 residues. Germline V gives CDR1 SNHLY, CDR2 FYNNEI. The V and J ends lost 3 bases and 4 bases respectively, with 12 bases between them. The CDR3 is CASSDFLRGTEAFF. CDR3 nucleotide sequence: TGTGCCAGCAGTGATTTTTTAAGGGGCACTGAAGCTTTCTTT.

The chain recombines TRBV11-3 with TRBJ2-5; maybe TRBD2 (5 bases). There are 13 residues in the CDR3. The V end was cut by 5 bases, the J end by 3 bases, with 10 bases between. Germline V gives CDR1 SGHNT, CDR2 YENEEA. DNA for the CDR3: TGTGCCAGCAGCCCATCGGGAAAAGAGACCCAGTACTTC. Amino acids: CASSPSGKETQYF.

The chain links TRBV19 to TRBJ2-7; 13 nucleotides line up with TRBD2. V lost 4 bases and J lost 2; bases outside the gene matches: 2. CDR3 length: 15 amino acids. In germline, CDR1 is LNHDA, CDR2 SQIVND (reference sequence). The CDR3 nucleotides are TGTGCCAGTAGTAACGGACTAGCGGGAGCCTACGAGCAGTACTTC. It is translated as CASSNGLAGAYEQYF.

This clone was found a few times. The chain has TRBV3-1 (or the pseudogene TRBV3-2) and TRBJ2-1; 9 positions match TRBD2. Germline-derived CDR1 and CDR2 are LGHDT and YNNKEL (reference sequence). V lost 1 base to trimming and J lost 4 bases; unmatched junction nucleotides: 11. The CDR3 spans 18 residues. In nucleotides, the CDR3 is TGTGCCAGCAGCCAAGTGTATGATAGAGCGGGGGGATACAATGAGCAGTTCTTC. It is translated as CASSQVYDRAGGYNEQFF.

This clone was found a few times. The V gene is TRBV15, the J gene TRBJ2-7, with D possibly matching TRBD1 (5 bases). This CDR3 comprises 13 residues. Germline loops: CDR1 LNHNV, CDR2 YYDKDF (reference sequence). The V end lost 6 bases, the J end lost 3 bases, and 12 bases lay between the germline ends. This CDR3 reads CATRQGHLYEQYF. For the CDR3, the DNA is TGTGCCACCAGACAAGGACACCTCTACGAGCAGTACTTC.